A selection of T cell receptor beta chains follows, all from one sample in a study of post-analysis software for immune sequencing data. TCRdb itself ran the PCR reads through MiXCR, one entry per CDR3 protein. The sample shows 750,000 to 950,000 distinct CDR3 sequences, approximately 50% of them seen only once. Sequencing was done on a sample of blood. The source is a girl under 18 with multiple sclerosis. CDR3s include the opening cysteine and the closing phenylalanine or tryptophan.

J | V | CDR3
TRBJ2-3 | TRBV7-2 | CASTWTSGFTDTQYF
TRBJ2-5 | TRBV6-6 | CASSYNPQETQYF
TRBJ1-4 | TRBV29-1 | CSAGTGVDEKLFF
TRBJ2-1 | TRBV7-8 | CASSPDLRQLALHEQFF
TRBJ2-5 | TRBV29-1 | CSVRGRLGETQYF
TRBJ2-7 | TRBV7-2 | CASSLMLGQGYEQYF
TRBJ2-1 | TRBV12-3/TRBV12-4 | CASSFPPGGNEQFF
TRBJ2-3 | TRBV14 | CASGPPGTTDTQYF
TRBJ1-2 | TRBV29-1 | CSVANTNYGYTF
TRBJ2-7 | TRBV5-1 | CASSLAGGRASYEQYF
TRBJ2-7 | TRBV10-3 | CAISELLRDRGYEQYF
TRBJ2-3 | TRBV29-1 | CSVTNIGLTDTQYF
NA | TRBV7-9 | CASSLSGGGRRIGVYEQYF
TRBJ2-4 | TRBV14 | CASSHGTAKNIQYF
TRBJ2-1 | TRBV6-4 | CASSETSGRINEQFF
TRBJ1-5 | TRBV5-5 | CASSLGGYQPQHF
TRBJ2-1 | TRBV12-5 | CASGLVQEPYNEQFF
TRBJ2-1 | TRBV7-9 | CASSLPGLAGRGASNEQFF
TRBJ2-3 | TRBV20-1 | CSARDMAESTDTQYF
TRBJ1-1 | TRBV18 | CASSLPGLGGTEAFF
TRBJ1-2 | TRBV28 | CASRRDRGYGYTF
NA | TRBV6-5 | CASNTGGLRETQYF
TRBJ2-1 | TRBV5-4 | CASSSPGYNEQFF
TRBJ2-7 | TRBV6-9 | CASSSPGHPYEQYF
TRBJ2-7 | TRBV12-3/TRBV12-4 | CASSPSFGYEQYF
TRBJ2-3 | TRBV5-1 | CASSKRERGDTQYF
TRBJ1-1 | TRBV12-3/TRBV12-4 | CASSLSRGLNTEAFF
TRBJ2-5 | TRBV20-1 | CSALAGARETQYF
TRBJ1-2 | TRBV6-6 | CASTRQMNYGYTF
TRBJ1-2 | TRBV3-1 | CASSQNLQNYGYTF
TRBJ2-5 | TRBV29-1 | CSAGHLLSREETQYF
TRBJ2-1 | TRBV20-1 | CSAKLLAGRNERFF
TRBJ2-7 | TRBV20-1 | CSAGRRTTRTEQYF
TRBJ2-1 | TRBV4-1 | CASSQDAASTSGRSGEQFF
TRBJ2-1 | TRBV4-1 | CASSQDLGTGGGNEQFF
TRBJ2-5 | TRBV27 | CASSLSRQTTQYF
TRBJ2-6 | TRBV20-1 | CSAYGSQGGANVLTF
TRBJ2-1 | TRBV7-9 | CASSLVTGGRFYNEQFF
TRBJ2-7 | TRBV20-1 | CSASQTGIAYEQYF
TRBJ2-4 | TRBV20-1 | CSAQKEGPHTIKAKNIQYF